One and the same sample provided the 2 T cell receptor beta chains below, sequenced in a study of CD8+ T cells in alopecia areata. Following RNA extraction, reverse transcription yielded cDNA that acted as the sequencing template. The table came from immunoSEQ multiplex PCR; TCRdb's copy has only in-frame clones and leaves some out. The sample has about 210,000 clones, 64% seen once. Treatment noted: oral pan-JAK inhibitor, 5-10 mg twice daily. Material: CD4+ T cells sorted from blood, obtained at week 4, from a patient treated with tofacitinib. The receptors shown here come from a human donor with alopecia areata.

In the case of this clone: The germline gene is not matched at one end of the junction; a read error may be the cause. V is TRBV6-5 and J is TRBJ1-2, with D hard to call. Germline lookup yields CDR1 MNHEY and CDR2 SVGAGI. The CDR3 length is 14 residues. The CDR3 here is CASGYRLEGYGYTF. CDR3 sequence (DNA): TGTGCCAGCGGTTACCGACTTGAAGGCTATGGCTACACCTTC.

The rearrangement joins TRBV19 to TRBJ2-4; D gene uncertain. The CDR3 has 15 residues. Germline CDR1 LNHDA, CDR2 SQIVND (reference sequence). V dropped 1 base and J dropped 6 bases, with 13 bases sitting between them. CDR3 region: CASSIGGRLRNIQYF. The CDR3 DNA sequence: TGTGCCAGTAGTATAGGTGGCAGGCTTAGAAACATTCAGTACTTC.